Here is one T cell receptor (beta chain) with its context. The data belong to a study of regulatory T cells in long-lasting Graves disease. Described time point: newly diagnosed GD, antithyroid drugs for less than 3 months. PBMC-extracted RNA yielded the TCR library. Assembly of TCR beta libraries relied on iRepertoire HTBI primers together with Arm-PCR of CDR3 regions. MiXCR was run by TCRdb on the multiplex PCR reads, yielding one entry per CDR3 protein. The table lists roughly 500,000 distinct CDR3 sequences, more than 10% of them singletons. The CDR3 consists of 15 residues. Trimming removed 0 bases from V and 5 bases from J; junction bases left unmatched: 5. Germline CDR1 and CDR2: MNHEY and SVGEGT. The same sample was also used in a study of T cells in Graves' hyperthyroidism and ophthalmopathy.

The sample consisted of peripheral blood mononuclear cells (PBMCs), taken at new diagnosis, from a patient treated with antithyroid drugs. The V call is TRBV6-2 or TRBV6-3, the J call TRBJ1-1, with TRBD1 matching 8 bases. The source of this sequence is a woman in her twenties or thirties with Graves disease. CDR3 region: CASSYSYRGRTEAFF. In DNA form, the CDR3 reads TGTGCCAGCAGTTACTCCTACAGGGGGAGAACTGAAGCTTTCTTT.